The 18 T cell receptor beta chains listed next were all sequenced from one sample in a study of graft-versus-host responses after intestinal transplantation. Profiled with immunoSEQ multiplex PCR; TCRdb holds only in-frame clones, not every one. The sample carries about 59,000 clones, almost 95% recorded once. The antigens for these receptors are not known. The specimen comprised unstimulated CD4+ T cells sorted from spleen or lymph node cells, sampled before transplant. These receptor sequences come from a human donor who was the organ donor for an intestinal transplant.

J is TRBJ2-7 and V is TRBV6-6, with D perhaps TRBD1 (6 bases). Germline CDR1 is MNHNY and CDR2 is SVGAGI (reference sequence). Trimming cost V 6 bases and J 0 bases, with 15 bases left between them. The CDR3 has 15 residues. CDR3 nucleotides: TGTGCCAGCAGGGACAGATCGAGGAGCTCCTACGAGCAGTACTTC. Protein: CASRDRSRSSYEQYF.

The chain carries TRBV18 and TRBJ2-5; 8 nucleotides agree with TRBD1. TRBJ2-7 matches the DNA end more closely, so the J call is doubtful. CDR1 KGHSH and CDR2 LQKENI come from the germline V gene. The CDR3 runs 16 residues. In DNA form, the CDR3 reads TGTGCCAGCTCACCACTTGGGTCAGGGGGCTTTTACGAGCAGTACTTC. Translated: CASSPLGSGGFYEQYF.

This clone was picked up one time. V gene TRBV9 combines with J gene TRBJ2-3; D unclear. Trimming cost V 1 base and J 6 bases, with 15 bases left between them. This CDR3 has 15 residues. CDR1 and CDR2 (germline): SGDLS, YYNGEE. The CDR3 is CASSVSVNLVDTQYF. The CDR3 coding sequence is TGTGCCAGCAGCGTAAGTGTTAATCTAGTCGATACGCAGTATTTT.

This chain joins TRBV19 and TRBJ1-6; D gene ambiguous. The CDR3 has 16 amino acids. V lost 1 base to trimming and J lost 10 bases, with 17 bases between them. Germline CDR1 reads LNHDA; CDR2 reads SQIVND (reference sequence). This chain's CDR3 is CASSIVGELPRSPLHF. In DNA, the CDR3 is TGTGCCAGTAGTATAGTCGGTGAGCTCCCCCGATCACCCCTCCACTTT.

This chain uses TRBV11-2 with TRBJ1-2; D not certain. This CDR3 region has 15 residues. V lost 5 bases to trimming and J lost 1 base, with 14 bases between them. The germline gives CDR1 SGHAT, CDR2 FQNNGV. In DNA form, the CDR3 reads TGTGCCAGCAGCCCTATTCTAGTGGTTAACTATGGCTACACCTTC. Its protein product is CASSPILVVNYGYTF.

The V gene is TRBV18, the J gene TRBJ2-3, with 8 bases that match TRBD2. With 3 bases clipped from V and 4 bases from J, the junction kept 9 bases outside the gene matches. The CDR3 is 16 amino acids. Germline V gene data show CDR1 as KGHSH and CDR2 as LQKENI. CDR3 loop: CASSPFSGARPDTQYF. CDR3 DNA sequence: TGTGCCAGCTCACCTTTTAGCGGGGCACGCCCAGATACGCAGTATTTT. The whole variable domain, filled in from reference TRBV18 and TRBJ2-3, reads NAGVMQNPRHLVRRRGQEARLRCSPMKGHSHVYWYRQLPEEGLKFMVYLQKENIIDESGMPKERFSAEFPKEGPSILRIQQVVRGDSAAYFCASSPFSGARPDTQYFGPGTRLTVL.

The chain uses TRBV5-1 and TRBJ2-7, with 9 bases matching TRBD1. The CDR3 spans 15 residues. J lost 6 bases, V lost 0 bases, and 7 bases had no gene match. Germline-derived CDR1 and CDR2 are SGHRS and YFSETQ. This CDR3 is CASSLAGTGLGEQYF. The CDR3 nucleotides read TGCGCCAGCAGCTTGGCCGGGACAGGGCTCGGCGAGCAGTACTTC.

The V gene is TRBV10-3, the J gene TRBJ2-1; TRBD1 is a possible D gene (6 bases). This CDR3 has 14 residues. Per germline, CDR1 ENHRY and CDR2 SYGVKD. V dropped 9 bases and J dropped 3 bases, with 15 bases sitting between them. CDR3 sequence reads: CAIRPGHGYNEQFF. The CDR3 nucleotides are TGTGCCATTCGGCCGGGACACGGCTACAATGAGCAGTTCTTC.

J is TRBJ2-5 and V is TRBV5-4; tentative D call: TRBD1 (6 bases). Trimming stripped 5 bases from V and 4 bases from J, with 12 bases between. Germline-derived CDR1 and CDR2 are SGHNT and YYREEE (reference sequence). The CDR3 has 13 amino acids. Here the CDR3 DNA reads TGTGCCAGCAGTCGTAGAGGGGGAGAGACCCAGTACTTC. It is translated as CASSRRGGETQYF. The full variable domain, in which reference TRBV5-4 and TRBJ2-5 provide the parts outside the CDR3, is ETGVTQSPTHLIKTRGQQVTLRCSSQSGHNTVSWYQQALGQGPQFIFQYYREEENGRGNFPPRFSGLQFPNYSSELNVNALELDDSALYLCASSRRGGETQYFGPGTRLLVL.

The chain is built from TRBV7-2 and TRBJ1-3; TRBD1 might be the D (5 bases). Germline CDR1 and CDR2: SGHTA and FQGNSA. CDR3 length: 15 amino acids. Trimming shortened V by 1 base and J by 0 bases, and 7 bases separated the two germline ends. CDR3 loop: CASSLVGASGNTIYF. CDR3 nucleotide sequence: TGTGCCAGCAGCTTAGTAGGGGCCTCTGGAAACACCATATATTTT.

The chain combines TRBV7-8 with TRBJ2-7; D is tentatively TRBD1 or TRBD2 (5 bases each). CDR1 SGHVS and CDR2 FQNEAQ come from the germline V gene. V was pared by 1 base and J by 2 bases, with 21 bases between. This CDR3 spans 18 amino acids. The chain's CDR3 is CASSLVMAQDWGTYEQYF. CDR3 nucleotide sequence: TGTGCCAGCAGCTTAGTTATGGCCCAGGACTGGGGGACCTACGAGCAGTACTTC.

Details on this clone: This sample includes further DNA sequences coding for the same CDR3. Here the CDR3 DNA reads TGTGCCAGCAGCTTAGTATCCGGCAGGGTTGCTCTGAGGGCCAACGTCCTGACTTTC. Translation gives CASSLVSGRVALRANVLTF. The rearrangement uses TRBV7-9 and TRBJ2-6, with a weak D call TRBD1 (5 bases). V was shortened by 1 base and J by 5 bases, with 21 bases between the two germline ends. There are 19 residues in the CDR3. Germline values: CDR1 SEHNR, CDR2 FQNEAQ (reference sequence).

The rearrangement joins TRBV20-1 to TRBJ2-4; D is possibly TRBD2 (5 bases). V was trimmed by 5 bases and J by 10 bases, leaving 12 bases between them. The CDR3 runs to 11 residues. The germline CDR1 and CDR2 sequences are DFQATT and SNEGSKA (reference sequence). The CDR3 DNA reads TGCAGTGCTCCGTCGTCGGGGATTCAGTACTTC. This translates into CSAPSSGIQYF.

The chain has TRBV7-2 and TRBJ2-3; the match to TRBD2 covers 15 bases. The germline V gene has CDR1 SGHTA and CDR2 FQGNSA. Germline trimming cut 1 base from V and 7 bases from J; bases unmatched to any gene: 12. The length of the CDR3 is 19 residues. CDR3 bases: TGTGCCAGCAGCTTAGGTGGCGGACTAGCGGGGGGGCCCGGTTATACGCAGTATTTT. It encodes CASSLGGGLAGGPGYTQYF.

The chain joins TRBV2 to TRBJ1-2; TRBD1 agrees at 9 bases. The germline V gene encodes CDR1 SNHLY and CDR2 FYNNEI. The CDR3 consists of 14 residues. V trimming: 8 bases; J trimming: 5 bases; junction bases outside the gene matches: 9. This chain's CDR3 is CASRWDRVAYGYTF. The CDR3 DNA reads as TGTGCCAGCCGATGGGACAGGGTGGCGTATGGCTACACCTTC.

This chain connects TRBV2 to TRBJ2-1; no clear D gene. Looked up from germline, CDR1 is SNHLY and CDR2 is FYNNEI. This CDR3 is 14 amino acids long. Trimming shortened V by 6 bases and J by 7 bases, and 16 bases separated the two germline ends. DNA of the CDR3: TGTGCCAGCAGAGCCCCCGTAGATGGGAATGAGCAGTTCTTC. This gives the protein CASRAPVDGNEQFF. Together with reference TRBV2 and TRBJ2-1, the CDR3 gives the full variable domain: EPEVTQTPSHQVTQMGQEVILRCVPISNHLYFYWYRQILGQKVEFLVSFYNNEISEKSEIFDDQFSVERPDGSNFTLKIRSTKLEDSAMYFCASRAPVDGNEQFFGPGTRLTVL.

This chain links TRBV11-2 with TRBJ2-2, with 10 nucleotides matching TRBD2. Germline V gene data show CDR1 as SGHAT and CDR2 as FQNNGV. Trimming cost V 5 bases and J 4 bases; bases outside gene matches: 7. The CDR3 length is 16 residues. The CDR3 region is CASSVLAGLTTGELFF. The CDR3 nucleotides are TGTGCCAGCAGCGTACTAGCGGGGCTCACCACCGGGGAGCTGTTTTTT.

The chain uses TRBV25-1 and TRBJ2-5; D possibly corresponds to TRBD1 (6 bases). Germline V gene data show CDR1 as MGHDK and CDR2 as SYGVNS. The CDR3 runs 16 residues. Trimming shortened V by 3 bases and J by 2 bases, and 16 bases separated the two germline ends. The CDR3 spells CASSDVSRDIQETQYF. The DNA of the CDR3 is TGTGCCAGCAGTGATGTCTCCCGGGACATTCAAGAGACCCAGTACTTC.